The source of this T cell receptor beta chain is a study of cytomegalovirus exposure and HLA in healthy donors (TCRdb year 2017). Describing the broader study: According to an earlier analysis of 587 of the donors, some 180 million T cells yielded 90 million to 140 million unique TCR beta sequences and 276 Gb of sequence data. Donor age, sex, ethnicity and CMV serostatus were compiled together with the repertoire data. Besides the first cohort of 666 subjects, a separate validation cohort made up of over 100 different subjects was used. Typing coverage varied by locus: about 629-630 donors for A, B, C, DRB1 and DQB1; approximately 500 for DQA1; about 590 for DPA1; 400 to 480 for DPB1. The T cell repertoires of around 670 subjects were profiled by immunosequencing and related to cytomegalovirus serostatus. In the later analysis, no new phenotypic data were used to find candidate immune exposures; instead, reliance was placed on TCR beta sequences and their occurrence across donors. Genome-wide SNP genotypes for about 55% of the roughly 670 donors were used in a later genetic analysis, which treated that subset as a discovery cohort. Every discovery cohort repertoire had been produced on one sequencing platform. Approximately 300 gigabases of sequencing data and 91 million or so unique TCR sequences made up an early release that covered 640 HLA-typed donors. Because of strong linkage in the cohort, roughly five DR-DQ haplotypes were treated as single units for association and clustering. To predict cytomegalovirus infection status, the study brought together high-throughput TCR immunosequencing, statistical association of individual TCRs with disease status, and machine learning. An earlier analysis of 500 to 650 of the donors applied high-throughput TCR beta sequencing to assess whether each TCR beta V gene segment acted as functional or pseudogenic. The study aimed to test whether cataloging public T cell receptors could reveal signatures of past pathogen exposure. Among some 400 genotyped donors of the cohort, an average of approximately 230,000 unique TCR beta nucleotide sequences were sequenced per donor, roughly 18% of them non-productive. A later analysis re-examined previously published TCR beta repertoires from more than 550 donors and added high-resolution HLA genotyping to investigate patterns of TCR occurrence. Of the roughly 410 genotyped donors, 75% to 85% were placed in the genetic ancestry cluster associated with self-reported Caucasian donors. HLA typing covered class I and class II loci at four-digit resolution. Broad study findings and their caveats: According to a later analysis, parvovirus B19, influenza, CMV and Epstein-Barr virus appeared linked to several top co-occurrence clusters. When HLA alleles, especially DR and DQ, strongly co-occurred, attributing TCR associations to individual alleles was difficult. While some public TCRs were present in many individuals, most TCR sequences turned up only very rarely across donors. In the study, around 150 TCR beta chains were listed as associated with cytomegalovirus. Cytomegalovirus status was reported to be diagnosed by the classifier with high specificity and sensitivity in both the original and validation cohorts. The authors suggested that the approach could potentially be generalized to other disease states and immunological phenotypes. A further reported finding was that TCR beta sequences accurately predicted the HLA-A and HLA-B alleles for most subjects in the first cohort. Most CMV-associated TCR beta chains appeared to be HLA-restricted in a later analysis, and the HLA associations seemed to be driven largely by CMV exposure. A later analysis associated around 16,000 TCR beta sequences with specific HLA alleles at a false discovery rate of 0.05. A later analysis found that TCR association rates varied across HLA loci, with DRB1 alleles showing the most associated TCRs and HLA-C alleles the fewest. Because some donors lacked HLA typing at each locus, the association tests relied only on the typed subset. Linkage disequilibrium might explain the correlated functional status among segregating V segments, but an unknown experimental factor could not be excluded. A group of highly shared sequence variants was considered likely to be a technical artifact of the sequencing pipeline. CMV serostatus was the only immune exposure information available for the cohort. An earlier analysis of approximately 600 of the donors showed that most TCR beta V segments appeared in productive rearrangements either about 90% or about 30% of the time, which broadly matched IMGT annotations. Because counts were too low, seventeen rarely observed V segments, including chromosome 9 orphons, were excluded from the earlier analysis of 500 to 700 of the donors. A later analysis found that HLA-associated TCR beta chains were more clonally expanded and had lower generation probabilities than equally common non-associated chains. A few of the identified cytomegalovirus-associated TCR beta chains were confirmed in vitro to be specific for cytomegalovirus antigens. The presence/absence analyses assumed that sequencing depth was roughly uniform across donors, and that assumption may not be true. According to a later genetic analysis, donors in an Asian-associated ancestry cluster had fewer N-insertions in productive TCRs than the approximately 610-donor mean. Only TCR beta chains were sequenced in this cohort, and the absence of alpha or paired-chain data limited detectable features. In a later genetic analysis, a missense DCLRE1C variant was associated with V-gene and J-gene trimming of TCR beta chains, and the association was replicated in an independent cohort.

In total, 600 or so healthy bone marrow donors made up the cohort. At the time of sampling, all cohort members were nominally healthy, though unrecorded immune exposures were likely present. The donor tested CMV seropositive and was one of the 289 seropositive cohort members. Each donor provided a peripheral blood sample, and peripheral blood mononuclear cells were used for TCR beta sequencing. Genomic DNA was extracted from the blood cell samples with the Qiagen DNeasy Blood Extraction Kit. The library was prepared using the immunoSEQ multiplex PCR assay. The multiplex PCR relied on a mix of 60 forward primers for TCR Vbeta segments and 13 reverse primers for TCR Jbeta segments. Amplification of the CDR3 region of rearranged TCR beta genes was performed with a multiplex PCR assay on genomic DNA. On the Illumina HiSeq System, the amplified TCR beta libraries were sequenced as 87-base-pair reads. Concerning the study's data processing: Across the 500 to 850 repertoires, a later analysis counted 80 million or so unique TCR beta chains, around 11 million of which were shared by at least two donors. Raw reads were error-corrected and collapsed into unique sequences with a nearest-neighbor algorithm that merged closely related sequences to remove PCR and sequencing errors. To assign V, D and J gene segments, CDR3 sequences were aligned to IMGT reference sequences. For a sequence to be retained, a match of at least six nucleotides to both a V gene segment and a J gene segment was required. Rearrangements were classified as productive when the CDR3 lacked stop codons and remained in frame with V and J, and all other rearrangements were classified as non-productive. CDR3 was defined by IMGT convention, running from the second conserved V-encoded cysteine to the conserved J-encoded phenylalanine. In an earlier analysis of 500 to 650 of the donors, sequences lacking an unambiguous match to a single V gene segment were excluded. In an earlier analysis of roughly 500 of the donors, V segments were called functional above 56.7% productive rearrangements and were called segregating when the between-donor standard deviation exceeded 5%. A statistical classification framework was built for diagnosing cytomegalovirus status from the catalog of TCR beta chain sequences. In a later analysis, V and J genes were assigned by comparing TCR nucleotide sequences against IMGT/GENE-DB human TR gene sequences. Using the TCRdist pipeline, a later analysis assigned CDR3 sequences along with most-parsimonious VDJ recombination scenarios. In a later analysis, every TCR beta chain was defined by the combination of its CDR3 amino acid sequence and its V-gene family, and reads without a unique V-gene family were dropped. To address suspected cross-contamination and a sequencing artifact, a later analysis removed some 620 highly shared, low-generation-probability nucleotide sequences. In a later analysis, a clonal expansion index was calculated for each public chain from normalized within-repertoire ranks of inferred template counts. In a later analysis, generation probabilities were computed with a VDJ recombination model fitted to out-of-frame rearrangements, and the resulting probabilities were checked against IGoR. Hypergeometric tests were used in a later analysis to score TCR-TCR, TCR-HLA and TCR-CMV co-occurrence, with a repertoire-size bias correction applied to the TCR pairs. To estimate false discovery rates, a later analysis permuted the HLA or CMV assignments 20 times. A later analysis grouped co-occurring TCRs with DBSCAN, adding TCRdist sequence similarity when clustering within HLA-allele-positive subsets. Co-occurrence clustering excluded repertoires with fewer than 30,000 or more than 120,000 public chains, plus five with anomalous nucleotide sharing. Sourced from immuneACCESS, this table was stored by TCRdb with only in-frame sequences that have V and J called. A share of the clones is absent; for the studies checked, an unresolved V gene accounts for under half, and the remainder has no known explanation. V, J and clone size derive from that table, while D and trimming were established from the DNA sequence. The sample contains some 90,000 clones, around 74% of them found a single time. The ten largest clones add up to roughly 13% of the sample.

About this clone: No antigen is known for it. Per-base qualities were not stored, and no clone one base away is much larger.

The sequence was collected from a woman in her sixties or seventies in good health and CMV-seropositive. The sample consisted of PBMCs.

The CDR3 reads as follows: CASSIKSRVAKNIQYF. The DNA reads as follows: TGTGCCAGCAGCATAAAAAGCAGGGTTGCCAAAAACATTCAGTACTTC. This receptor chain uses TRBV28 and TRBJ2-4; the D gene is possibly TRBD1, with 5 bases matching. For CDR1 and CDR2, the germline V gene lists MDHEN and SYDVKM. The CDR3, cysteine through phenylalanine, is 16 amino acids long. Only the CDR3 DNA is retained, 48 bases long and in frame from the first base. The V and J ends are trimmed by 6 bases and 1 base, leaving 16 bases between them. Beyond the CDR3, the reference TRBV28 and TRBJ2-4 genes provide the residues; the full variable domain reads: DVKVTQSSRYLVKRTGEKVFLECVQDMDHENMFWYRQDPGLGLRLIYFSYDVKMKEKGDIPEGYSVSREKKERFSLILESASTNQTSMYLCASSIKSRVAKNIQYFGAGTRLSVL.